This T cell receptor beta chain was captured by sequencing in a study of T cell changes during pregnancy in multiple sclerosis. The repertoire was sequenced with immunoSEQ multiplex PCR; TCRdb's copy has only in-frame clones and lacks some. The sample has around 57,000 clones, 90% seen once; the top ten hold about 5.8%. Trimming removed 7 bases at V and 1 base at J, with 14 bases between. The V gene's germline CDR1 is MNHNY and CDR2 SVGAGI (reference sequence). The CDR3 extends over 15 amino acids. The chain employs TRBV6-6 and TRBJ2-4, with a tentative D call TRBD2 (5 bases). The material sequenced was peripheral blood, taken in the third trimester of pregnancy. The receptor was derived from a female donor in good health, enrolled as a control in a pregnancy study. The CDR3 nucleotides read TGTGCCAGCACCACGACTATGGGGGCCAAAAACATTCAGTACTTC. Residues: CASTTTMGAKNIQYF.